This note documents a single T cell receptor beta chain sequence. This clonotype occurred many times. Its antigen has not been determined. The input lacks base qualities; no much larger clone sits a single base away. CDR1 and CDR2 are read off the germline V gene as MNHEY and SVGEGT. The CDR3 runs 16 amino acids, cysteine and phenylalanine included. Only the CDR3 DNA stays, 48 bases, in frame from base 1. V sheds 6 bases and J sheds 7 bases, leaving 22 bases between their ends. These data are taken from a study of T cell repertoires in cytomegalovirus infection (dated by TCRdb to the late 2010s). In terms of the full investigation: Donor HLA type was relevant to the analysis, because carriage of CMV infection together with the matching HLA type was indicated by public TCR beta signatures.

TCRdb shows the sequencer as Illumina HiSeq 1500. TCRdb's own reprocessing of the public reads used fastp at Q25 and MiXCR and kept productive beta chains. Each CDR3 protein gets just one entry, which takes the most common genes and DNA from the rows behind it. This sample has 290,000 or so distinct CDR3 sequences in its table, and 8% to 10% of those were observed once. Around 2.6% of the sample rests with the top ten. The paper's findings and limits, for the study overall: The ex vivo response was dominated by HLA-C-restricted CMV-specific TCR beta clonotypes, which also provided the single most frequent clonotype in two of eight donors. In both this cohort and an independent approximately 400-donor cohort, the cumulative frequency of public TCR beta family members distinguished carriers of CMV infection plus the relevant HLA type.

Sequencing was done on a sample of PBMCs. Recombination linked TRBV6-2 or TRBV6-3 to TRBJ2-1; TRBD1 is perhaps the D gene, given 6 matching bases. This TCR was sampled from a human donor in good health (CMV status not recorded). Some clones in this sample may be carry-over from other donors' samples. CDR3 sequence: CASSPTGTHMRNEQFF. The DNA is TGTGCCAGCAGCCCCACAGGGACCCATATGAGAAATGAGCAGTTCTTC.